This TCR beta chain was sequenced in a study of T cell responses to AZD1222 COVID-19 vaccine. This clone has only one observation. The antigen is undetermined. Germline-derived CDR1 and CDR2 are MGHRA and YSYEKL. The junction had 21 bases not matched to a gene; V was cut back by 1 base and J by 3 bases. The CDR3 is made up of 21 amino acids. The study, taken as a whole, reports: None of the repertoires were sampled until the peak T cell response had passed. Most donors were white British, females outnumbered males, and clonal diversity was possibly underestimated. There were vaccine-associated CD4 TCRs across spike, dominant at 160-218 and 743-854.

Assay used: immunoSEQ multiplex PCR; TCRdb lists only in-frame clones, some missing. The table records some 110,000 clones, around 88% of them present only once. This chain connects TRBV4-1 to TRBJ2-7; 10 bases match TRBD2. This sequence originates from an adult in good health. Sequenced here: peripheral blood, sampled on day 0 of AZD1222 vaccination. The CDR3 nucleotides are TGCGCCAGCAGCCAAGCGTTTTCTAGCGGGGGCAAATGGGGCCCTCTCTACGAGCAGTACTTC. Translated: CASSQAFSSGGKWGPLYEQYF.